This TCR beta chain was identified in a study of T-cell memory formation after mild COVID-19. CDR3 length equals 16 residues. Germline assignment: CDR1 SGHRS and CDR2 YFSETQ. J was trimmed by 1 base and V by 0 bases; bases with no gene match: 0. In its sample, this clonotype was seen many times. TCRdb itself ran the 5' RACE reads through MiXCR, one entry per CDR3 protein. The table records about 340,000 distinct CDR3 sequences, 10% to 15% of them present only once. This clonotype was obtained from a man younger than 35 who had mild COVID-19 (a few samples of this study predate the infection). Cell type and time point are not known. The genes are TRBV5-1 and TRBJ2-3, with 12 bases identical to TRBD2. Specimen: PBMCs or a T cell subset sorted from them (not recorded which). Here the CDR3 reads CASSLGTSGGTDTQYF. CDR3 sequence (DNA): TGCGCCAGCAGCTTGGGGACTAGCGGGGGCACAGATACGCAGTATTTT.